This T cell receptor beta chain stems from a study of tumor-infiltrating lymphocytes in primary liver carcinoma. Study as a whole: The patient population consisted of men and women between 30 and 69 years of age.

The template, about 550 ng total RNA, yielded TCR beta cDNA made with a constant-region primer. Three nested multiplex PCR rounds, a slightly modified ARM-PCR, produced the libraries for TCR beta. Investigators reported that the first two PCR rounds, at 10 to 11 cycles each, used TRBV1-TRBV30 forward primers with a C-beta reverse primer. TCRdb re-analysed the multiplex PCR reads in MiXCR, keeping a single row per CDR3 protein. The sample lists roughly 190,000 distinct CDR3 sequences, about 82% seen once, with roughly 18% in the top ten. A remark on this clonotype: Its specificity is not known.

Co-extraction of both nucleic acids (RNA and DNA) used roughly 18-32 mg of unsorted bulk tissue. The patients carried chronic HBV infection and had received no treatment. General observations from the study: The study found a significantly higher top-250-clone fraction in tumors than in blood (p = 0.039).

This CDR3 contains 14 residues. Germline CDR1 is LNHDA and CDR2 is SQIVND (reference sequence). With 3 bases removed from V and 1 base from J, the gap between germline ends came to 6 bases. The specimen sequenced was tumor tissue from primary liver carcinoma. The chain is built from TRBV19 and TRBJ2-2; the D is unclear. The sequence came from a man in his forties or fifties with primary liver carcinoma and hepatitis B virus infection. This chain's CDR3 is CASSILQNTGELFF. Written as DNA, the CDR3 is TGTGCCAGTAGTATTCTTCAGAACACCGGGGAGCTGTTTTTT.